These 27 T cell receptor beta chains were sequenced from one sample in a study of blood T cell repertoires in COVID-19. The data were produced by immunoSEQ multiplex PCR, yet TCRdb's version contains in-frame clones alone and is incomplete. The repertoire holds 100,000 or so clones, with roughly 92% as singletons. Input material: peripheral blood. The receptors originated from a woman between 50 and 59 years old with COVID-19, enrolled during active disease.

The rearrangement joins TRBV28 to TRBJ1-1, with D hard to call. V was pared by 3 bases and J by 0 bases, with 8 bases between. This CDR3 is built from 14 residues. Looked up from germline, CDR1 is MDHEN and CDR2 is SYDVKM. The DNA of the CDR3 is TGTGCCAGCAGTTTCGAGGCCTTGAACACTGAAGCTTTCTTT. Amino acids: CASSFEALNTEAFF.

The chain links TRBV7-9 to TRBJ1-2; tentatively, D is TRBD1 (5 bases). The germline V gene encodes CDR1 SEHNR and CDR2 FQNEAQ (reference sequence). This CDR3 comprises 16 residues. The V end lost 2 bases, the J end lost 6 bases, and 19 bases lay between the germline ends. CDR3 loop: CASSLKVRGGEDGYTF. The CDR3 DNA reads as TGTGCCAGCAGCTTAAAGGTACGAGGAGGGGAGGATGGCTACACCTTC.

This sequence joins TRBV27 and TRBJ2-3; D is possibly TRBD1 (5 bases). Deletions cut 6 bases from V and 2 bases from J, with 12 bases between. This CDR3 is 14 amino acids long. Germline V gives CDR1 MNHEY, CDR2 SMNVEV (reference sequence). The CDR3 spells CASRRGTYTDTQYF. The CDR3 DNA reads as TGTGCCAGCAGAAGGGGCACTTACACAGATACGCAGTATTTT.

The chain recombines TRBV5-1 with TRBJ1-3; 8 positions match TRBD1. Per germline, CDR1 SGHRS and CDR2 YFSETQ. This CDR3 comprises 14 residues. The J segment lost 5 bases and the V segment lost 4 bases, leaving 5 bases of the junction unmatched. The CDR3 DNA reads as TGCGCCAGCAGCCCGGGGACAGGTAGAAACACCATATATTTT. This sequence encodes CASSPGTGRNTIYF.

V usage is TRBV2 and J usage is TRBJ1-4, with 10 positions matching TRBD1. After removal of 10 bases from V and 10 bases from J, the junction contained 6 bases not matched to a gene. CDR1 is SNHLY, CDR2 FYNNEI, per germline. The CDR3 is 12 amino acids. CDR3 DNA sequence: TGTGCCACGGGGACAGGGGATAGAAAACTGTTTTTT. This translates into CATGTGDRKLFF. The full variable domain, in which reference TRBV2 and TRBJ1-4 provide the parts outside the CDR3, is EPEVTQTPSHQVTQMGQEVILRCVPISNHLYFYWYRQILGQKVEFLVSFYNNEISEKSEIFDDQFSVERPDGSNFTLKIRSTKLEDSAMYFCATGTGDRKLFFGSGTQLSVL.

The genes are TRBV5-4 and TRBJ1-4, with 7 bases fitting TRBD1. Germline trimming cut 3 bases from V and 0 bases from J; bases unmatched to any gene: 8. Germline V lookup: CDR1 SGHNT, CDR2 YYREEE (reference sequence). The CDR3 length is 17 residues. For the CDR3, the DNA is TGTGCCAGCAGCTCAGGACAGGAGTTTGCAACTAATGAAAAACTGTTTTTT. Translated, it gives CASSSGQEFATNEKLFF.

The rearrangement links TRBV7-9 to TRBJ2-6, with D possibly being TRBD1 (5 bases). CDR3 length: 14 residues. Germline lookup yields CDR1 SEHNR and CDR2 FQNEAQ (reference sequence). The germline V and J ends were trimmed by 5 bases and 5 bases, with 10 bases remaining between them. The CDR3 reads CASSPRQWANVLTF. The DNA for the CDR3 is TGTGCCAGCAGCCCGCGACAGTGGGCCAACGTCCTGACTTTC.

The V call is TRBV7-2, the J call TRBJ1-2; 9 bases map to TRBD1. Germline V lookup: CDR1 SGHTA, CDR2 FQGNSA. V gave up 3 bases and J gave up 1 base; unmatched junction bases: 0. This CDR3 is 14 amino acids long. The CDR3 nucleotides read TGTGCCAGCAGCTTGGGACAGGGTAACTATGGCTACACCTTC. It encodes CASSLGQGNYGYTF.

V usage is TRBV11-2 and J usage is TRBJ2-7; 8 bases line up with TRBD2. V trimming: 8 bases; J trimming: 1 base; junction bases outside the gene matches: 4. The CDR3 has 13 amino acids. CDR1 is SGHAT, CDR2 FQNNGV, per germline. The CDR3 spells CASSGGGSYEQYV. CDR3 coding DNA: TGTGCCAGCTCCGGGGGGGGATCCTACGAGCAGTACGTC.

The chain couples TRBV28 to TRBJ1-5; D is perhaps TRBD1 (5 bases). V lost 6 bases to trimming and J lost 1 base, with 13 bases between them. CDR3 length: 15 amino acids. Germline CDR1 MDHEN, CDR2 SYDVKM. DNA of the CDR3: TGTGCCAGCAGATGGGGCTCACTAAGCAATCAGCCCCAGCATTTT. Translating it yields CASRWGSLSNQPQHF. Looking up the rest from reference TRBV28 and TRBJ1-5 gives the full variable domain: DVKVTQSSRYLVKRTGEKVFLECVQDMDHENMFWYRQDPGLGLRLIYFSYDVKMKEKGDIPEGYSVSREKKERFSLILESASTNQTSMYLCASRWGSLSNQPQHFGDGTRLSIL.

The J gene is TRBJ2-5, the V gene TRBV5-5; TRBD1 matches 7 bases. Germline loops: CDR1 SGHKS, CDR2 YYEKEE (reference sequence). The CDR3 consists of 14 residues. V lost 4 bases, J lost 1 base, and 4 bases stayed unmatched. CDR3 in DNA: TGTGCCAGCAGCCTACGACAGGGCCAAGAGACCCAGTACTTC. As protein: CASSLRQGQETQYF.

This chain joins TRBV5-6 and TRBJ1-4, with a possible D match to TRBD1 (5 bases). The CDR3 contains 13 residues. CDR1 and CDR2 (germline): SGHDT, YYEEEE. Trimming stripped 2 bases from V and 8 bases from J, with 10 bases between. The CDR3 spells CASSLQDSEKLFF. The CDR3 DNA is TGTGCCAGCAGCTTACAAGACAGCGAAAAACTGTTTTTT.

This clone was counted only a few times. The rearrangement links TRBV19 to TRBJ1-1, with a weak D call TRBD1 (6 bases). CDR3 size: 14 residues. Trimming cost V 8 bases and J 4 bases, with 17 bases left between them. The germline gives CDR1 LNHDA, CDR2 SQIVND (reference sequence). The CDR3 loop reads CASVLGAGPTEAFF. CDR3 in DNA: TGTGCCAGTGTTTTGGGGGCCGGGCCCACTGAAGCTTTCTTT.

The CDR3 loop is CASSTSGGIGGELFF. The CDR3 nucleotides read TGTGCCAGCAGCACCAGCGGGGGGATTGGCGGGGAGCTGTTTTTT. V usage is TRBV7-2 and J usage is TRBJ2-2, with 9 bases lining up with TRBD2. Trimming removed 5 bases from V and 7 bases from J; junction bases left unmatched: 8. This CDR3 comprises 15 residues. Germline V gene data show CDR1 as SGHTA and CDR2 as FQGNSA.

The chain carries TRBV28 and TRBJ1-2; D uncertain. CDR1 and CDR2 from the germline V gene are MDHEN and SYDVKM. V was trimmed by 4 bases and J by 8 bases, leaving 11 bases between them. The CDR3 sequence is 12 residues long. CDR3 sequence: CASSSSREGYTF. The CDR3 DNA reads as TGTGCCAGCAGTTCCTCCCGGGAAGGCTACACCTTC.

In its sample, this clone was seen once. The same CDR3 arises from other DNA sequences in this sample as well. This chain uses TRBV19 with TRBJ1-1; perhaps TRBD1 as D (5 bases). Germline V gene data show CDR1 as LNHDA and CDR2 as SQIVND (reference sequence). Trimming removed 2 bases from V and 2 bases from J, with 9 bases in between. The CDR3 runs 14 residues. In DNA form, the CDR3 reads TGTGCCAGTAGTATACAAGGGGCTAACACTGAAGCTTTCTTT. It yields the protein CASSIQGANTEAFF.

This chain uses TRBV28 with TRBJ1-2, with 7 bases aligning to TRBD1. V shed 7 bases and J 5 bases; nucleotides not matched to a gene: 13. The CDR3 is made up of 15 amino acids. Germline V lookup: CDR1 MDHEN, CDR2 SYDVKM. The CDR3 sequence is CASTTIQGGPYGYTF. CDR3 nucleotide sequence: TGTGCCAGCACAACTATCCAGGGGGGACCTTATGGCTACACCTTC.

The V call is TRBV21-1, the J call TRBJ2-7; whether TRBD1, the table's D call, matches the DNA was not checked. TRBV21-1 counts as a pseudogene. The length of the CDR3 is 19 residues. The CDR3, as DNA: TGTGCCAGCAGCAAAGGTGGGGTCTTCAGGGGGACAGCGACCTACGAGCAGTACGTC. This translates into CASSKGGVFRGTATYEQYV.

This sequence joins TRBV11-2 and TRBJ2-7; 8 bases align to TRBD1. Looked up from germline, CDR1 is SGHAT and CDR2 is FQNNGV. The length of the CDR3 is 13 residues. After removal of 1 base from V and 5 bases from J, the junction contained 1 base not matched to a gene. This CDR3 reads CASSLGQGHEQYV. The CDR3 coding sequence is TGTGCCAGCAGCTTAGGACAGGGGCACGAGCAGTACGTC.

The CDR3 region is CASSSVSRGWGNSPLHF. CDR3 nucleotide sequence: TGTGCCAGCAGCTCTGTATCGCGGGGATGGGGAAATTCACCCCTCCACTTT. The rearrangement joins TRBV7-9 to TRBJ1-6; D not resolved. Trimming stripped 4 bases from V and 7 bases from J, with 20 bases between. The CDR3 length is 17 residues. Germline V lookup: CDR1 SEHNR, CDR2 FQNEAQ (reference sequence).

This chain links TRBV4-1 with TRBJ2-2, with 7 bases lining up with TRBD2. CDR1 and CDR2 (germline): MGHRA, YSYEKL. The CDR3 has 16 amino acids. The junction had 7 bases not matched to a gene; V was cut back by 5 bases and J by 1 base. CDR3 sequence reads: CASSSGLGRNTGELFF. For the CDR3, the DNA is TGCGCCAGCAGCTCCGGACTAGGAAGGAACACCGGGGAGCTGTTTTTT.

This rearrangement joins TRBV3-1 (or the pseudogene TRBV3-2) to TRBJ2-1; D is uncertain. This CDR3 is 12 amino acids long. Trimming pared 6 bases from V and 6 bases from J, leaving 9 bases between. From germline, CDR1 is LGHDT and CDR2 YNNKEL (reference sequence). CDR3 sequence reads: CASSRLGNEQFF. CDR3 coding DNA: TGTGCCAGCAGTCGACTTGGCAATGAGCAGTTCTTC.

V gene TRBV19 combines with J gene TRBJ1-6, with TRBD1 matching 8 bases. Germline V gene data show CDR1 as LNHDA and CDR2 as SQIVND (reference sequence). V was clipped by 4 bases and J by 4 bases; unmatched bases: 3. The CDR3 contains 15 residues. CDR3 residues: CASSKRDRYNSPLHF. CDR3 coding DNA: TGTGCCAGTAGTAAAAGGGACAGGTATAATTCACCCCTCCACTTT.

The rearrangement links TRBV24-1 to TRBJ2-2, with TRBD1 matching 7 bases. The CDR3 has 16 residues. V shed 5 bases and J 3 bases; nucleotides not matched to a gene: 8. CDR1 and CDR2 (germline): KGHDR, SFDVKD. CDR3 protein: CATSAVRGQDTGELFF. The DNA of the CDR3 is TGTGCCACCAGTGCCGTTAGGGGGCAGGACACCGGGGAGCTGTTTTTT.

The genes are TRBV28 and TRBJ2-1, with D perhaps matching TRBD1 (6 bases). Trimming removed 7 bases from V and 5 bases from J, with 15 bases in between. The CDR3 runs 14 residues. From germline, CDR1 is MDHEN and CDR2 SYDVKM. The CDR3: CASNLQGANNEQFF. DNA of the CDR3: TGTGCCAGCAATCTACAGGGAGCTAACAATGAGCAGTTCTTC.

J is TRBJ1-1 and V is TRBV19, with D unclear. Germline loops: CDR1 LNHDA, CDR2 SQIVND (reference sequence). V shed 6 bases and J shed 6 bases, with 14 bases lying between them. The CDR3 is 13 amino acids. The CDR3 loop is CASSLDPAAEAFF. CDR3 nucleotide sequence: TGTGCCAGTAGCCTCGACCCCGCGGCTGAAGCTTTCTTT.

The chain links TRBV5-6 to TRBJ1-5, with TRBD1 matching 9 bases. V gave up 4 bases and J gave up 3 bases; unmatched junction bases: 8. This CDR3 has 16 residues. Germline CDR1 reads SGHDT; CDR2 reads YYEEEE. CDR3 sequence: CASSLGQGMNNQPQHF. CDR3 sequence (DNA): TGTGCCAGCAGCCTGGGACAGGGAATGAACAATCAGCCCCAGCATTTT.